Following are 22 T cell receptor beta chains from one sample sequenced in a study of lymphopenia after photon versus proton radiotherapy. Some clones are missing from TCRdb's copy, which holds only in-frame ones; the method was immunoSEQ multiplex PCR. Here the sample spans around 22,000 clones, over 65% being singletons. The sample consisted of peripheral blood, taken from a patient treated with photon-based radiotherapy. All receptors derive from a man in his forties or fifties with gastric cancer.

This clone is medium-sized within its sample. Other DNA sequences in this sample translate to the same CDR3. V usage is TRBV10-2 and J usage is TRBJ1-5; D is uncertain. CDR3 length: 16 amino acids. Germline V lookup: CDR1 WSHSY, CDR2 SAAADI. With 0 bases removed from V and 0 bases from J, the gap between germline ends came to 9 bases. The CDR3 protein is CASSESPGNSNQPQHF. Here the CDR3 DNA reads TGCGCCAGCAGTGAGTCGCCAGGAAATAGCAATCAGCCCCAGCATTTT.

The CDR3, as DNA: TGTGCCATCAGTGATGGGACTAGCGGGAACTACGAGCAGTACTTC. Encoded protein: CAISDGTSGNYEQYF. V is TRBV10-3 and J is TRBJ2-7; TRBD2 agrees at 13 bases. The germline CDR1 and CDR2 sequences are ENHRY and SYGVKD. This CDR3 is 15 amino acids long. Losses at the gene ends were 3 bases for V and 3 bases for J; bases not matched to a gene: 2.

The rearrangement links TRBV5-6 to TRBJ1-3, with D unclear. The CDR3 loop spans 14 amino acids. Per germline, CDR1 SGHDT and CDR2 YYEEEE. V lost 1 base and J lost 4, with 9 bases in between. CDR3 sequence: CASSLYSQGNTIYF. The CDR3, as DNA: TGTGCCAGCAGCTTGTATAGCCAGGGAAACACCATATATTTT.

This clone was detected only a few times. The CDR3 sequence: CASGLRPNTEAFF. The CDR3 region has the DNA TGTGCCAGCGGTCTTAGGCCGAACACTGAAGCTTTCTTT. The chain uses TRBV11-3 and TRBJ1-1; D gene uncertain. The CDR3 is made up of 13 amino acids. The V and J ends lost 8 bases and 1 base respectively, with 11 bases between them. CDR1 is SGHNT and CDR2 is YENEEA in the germline V gene.

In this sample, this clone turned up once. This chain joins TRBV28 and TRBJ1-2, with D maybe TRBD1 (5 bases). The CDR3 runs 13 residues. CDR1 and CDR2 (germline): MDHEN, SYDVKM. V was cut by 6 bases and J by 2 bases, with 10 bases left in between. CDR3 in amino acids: CASSIGHNYGYTF. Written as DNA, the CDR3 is TGTGCCAGCAGCATCGGACACAACTATGGCTACACCTTC.

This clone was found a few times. The CDR3 region has the DNA TGTGCCAGCATGGCGGGGAATGAAAAACTGTTTTTT. Translating gives CASMAGNEKLFF. V gene TRBV11-3 combines with J gene TRBJ1-4, with no clear D. V lost 7 bases, J lost 5 bases, and 8 bases lay in between. CDR1 and CDR2 (germline): SGHNT, YENEEA. CDR3 length equals 12 residues.

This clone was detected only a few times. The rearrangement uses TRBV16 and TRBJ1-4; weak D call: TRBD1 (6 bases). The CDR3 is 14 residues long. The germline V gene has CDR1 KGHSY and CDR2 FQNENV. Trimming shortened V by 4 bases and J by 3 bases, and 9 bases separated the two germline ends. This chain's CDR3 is CASSRGQANEKLFF. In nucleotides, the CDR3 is TGTGCCAGCAGCCGGGGACAAGCTAATGAAAAACTGTTTTTT.

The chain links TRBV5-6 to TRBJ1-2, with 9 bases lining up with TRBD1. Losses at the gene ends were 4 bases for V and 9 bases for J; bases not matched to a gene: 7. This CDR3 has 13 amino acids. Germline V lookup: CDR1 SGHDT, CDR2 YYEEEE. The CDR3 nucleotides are TGTGCCAGCAGCCCCTGGACAGGGGCGAGCTACACCTTC. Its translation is CASSPWTGASYTF.

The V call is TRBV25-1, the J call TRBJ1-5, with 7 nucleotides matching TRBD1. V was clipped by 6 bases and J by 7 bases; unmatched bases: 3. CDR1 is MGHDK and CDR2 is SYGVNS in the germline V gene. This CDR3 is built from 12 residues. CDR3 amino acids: CASRQGTQPQHF. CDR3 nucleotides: TGTGCCAGCAGACAGGGGACCCAGCCCCAGCATTTT.

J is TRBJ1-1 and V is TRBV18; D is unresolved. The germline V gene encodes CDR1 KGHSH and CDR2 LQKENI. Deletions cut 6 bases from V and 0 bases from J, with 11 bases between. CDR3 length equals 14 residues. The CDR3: CASSLPSLNTEAFF. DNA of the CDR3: TGTGCCAGCTCCCTTCCATCCCTGAACACTGAAGCTTTCTTT.

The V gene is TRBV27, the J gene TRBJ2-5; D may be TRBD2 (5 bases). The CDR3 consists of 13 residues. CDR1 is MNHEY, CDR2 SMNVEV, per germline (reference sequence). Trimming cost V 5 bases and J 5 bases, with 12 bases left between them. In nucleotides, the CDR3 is TGTGCCAGCAGTATGTACCGGAGGGAGACCCAGTACTTC. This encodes CASSMYRRETQYF.

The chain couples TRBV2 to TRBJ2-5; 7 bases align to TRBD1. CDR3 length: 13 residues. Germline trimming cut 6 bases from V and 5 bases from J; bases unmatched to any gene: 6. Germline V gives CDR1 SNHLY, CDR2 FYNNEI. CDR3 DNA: TGTGCCAGCAGGTTCGACAGGGAGGAGACCCAGTACTTC. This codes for CASRFDREETQYF.

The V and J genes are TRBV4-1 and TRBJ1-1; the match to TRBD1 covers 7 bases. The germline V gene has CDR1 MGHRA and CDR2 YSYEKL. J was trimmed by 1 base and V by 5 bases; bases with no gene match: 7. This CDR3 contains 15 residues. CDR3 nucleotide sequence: TGCGCCAGCAGCTACCGACAGGGAAGGAACACTGAAGCTTTCTTT. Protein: CASSYRQGRNTEAFF.

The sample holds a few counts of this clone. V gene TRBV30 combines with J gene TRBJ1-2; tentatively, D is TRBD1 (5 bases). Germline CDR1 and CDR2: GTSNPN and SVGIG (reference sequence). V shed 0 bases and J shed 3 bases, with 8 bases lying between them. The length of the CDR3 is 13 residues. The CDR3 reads CAWSVRGDYGYTF. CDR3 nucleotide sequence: TGTGCCTGGAGTGTACGGGGCGACTATGGCTACACCTTC.

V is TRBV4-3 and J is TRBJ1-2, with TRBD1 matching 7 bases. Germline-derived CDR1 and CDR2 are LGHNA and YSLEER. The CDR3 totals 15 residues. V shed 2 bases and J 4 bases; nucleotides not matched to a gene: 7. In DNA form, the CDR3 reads TGCGCCAGCAGCCAAAACCTCGGACAGGTCTATGGCTACACCTTC. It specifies CASSQNLGQVYGYTF.

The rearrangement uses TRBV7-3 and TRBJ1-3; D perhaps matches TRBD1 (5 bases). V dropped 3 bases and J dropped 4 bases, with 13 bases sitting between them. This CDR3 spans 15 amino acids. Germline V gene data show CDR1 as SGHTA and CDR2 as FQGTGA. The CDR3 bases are TGTGCCAGCAGCTTGAGACCGGGACTCGGAAACACCATATATTTT. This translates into CASSLRPGLGNTIYF.

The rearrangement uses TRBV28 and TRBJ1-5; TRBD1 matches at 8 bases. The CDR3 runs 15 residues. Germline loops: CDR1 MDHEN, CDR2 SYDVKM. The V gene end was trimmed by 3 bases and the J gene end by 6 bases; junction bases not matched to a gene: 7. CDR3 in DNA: TGTGCCAGCAGTTTTAGTCAGGGGGCAGTTCAGCCCCAGCATTTT. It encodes CASSFSQGAVQPQHF. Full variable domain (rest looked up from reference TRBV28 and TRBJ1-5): DVKVTQSSRYLVKRTGEKVFLECVQDMDHENMFWYRQDPGLGLRLIYFSYDVKMKEKGDIPEGYSVSREKKERFSLILESASTNQTSMYLCASSFSQGAVQPQHFGDGTRLSIL.

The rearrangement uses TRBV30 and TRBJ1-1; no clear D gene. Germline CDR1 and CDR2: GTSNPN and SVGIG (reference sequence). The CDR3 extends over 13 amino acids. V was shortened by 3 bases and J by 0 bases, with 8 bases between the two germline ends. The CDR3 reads CAWRIGLNTEAFF. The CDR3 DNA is TGTGCCTGGAGGATCGGTTTGAACACTGAAGCTTTCTTT.

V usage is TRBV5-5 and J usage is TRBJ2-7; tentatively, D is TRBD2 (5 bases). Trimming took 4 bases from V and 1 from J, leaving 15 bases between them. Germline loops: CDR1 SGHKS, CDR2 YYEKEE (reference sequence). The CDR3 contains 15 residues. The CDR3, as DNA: TGTGCCAGCAGCACGGGGTCAGCTAATTCCTACGAGCAGTACTTC. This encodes CASSTGSANSYEQYF.

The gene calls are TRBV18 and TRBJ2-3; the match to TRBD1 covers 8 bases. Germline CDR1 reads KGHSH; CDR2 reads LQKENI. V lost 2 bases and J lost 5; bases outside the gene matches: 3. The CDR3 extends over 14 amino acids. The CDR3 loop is CASSPGQGIDTQYF. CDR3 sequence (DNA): TGTGCCAGCTCACCAGGACAGGGAATAGATACGCAGTATTTT.

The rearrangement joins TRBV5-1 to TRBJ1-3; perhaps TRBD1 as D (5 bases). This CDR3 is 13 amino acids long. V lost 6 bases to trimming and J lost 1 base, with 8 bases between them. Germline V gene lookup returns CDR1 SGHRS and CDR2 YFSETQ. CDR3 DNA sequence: TGCGCCAGCACACAGGAGTCTGGAAACACCATATATTTT. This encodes CASTQESGNTIYF. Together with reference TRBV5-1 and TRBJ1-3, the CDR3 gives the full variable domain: KAGVTQTPRYLIKTRGQQVTLSCSPISGHRSVSWYQQTPGQGLQFLFEYFSETQRNKGNFPGRFSGRQFSNSRSEMNVSTLELGDSALYLCASTQESGNTIYFGEGSWLTVV.

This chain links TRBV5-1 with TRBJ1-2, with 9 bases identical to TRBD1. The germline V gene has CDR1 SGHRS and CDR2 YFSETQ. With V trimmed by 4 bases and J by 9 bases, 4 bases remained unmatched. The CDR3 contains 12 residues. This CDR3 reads CASSADRGSYTF. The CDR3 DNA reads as TGCGCCAGCAGCGCTGACAGGGGGAGCTACACCTTC.